The 13 T cell receptor beta chains below were found in one sample sequenced in a study of CD8 T cells in ankylosing spondylitis (dated by TCRdb to about 2017). The library was prepared using 5' RACE. The data were produced on an Illumina HiSeq 2500. Starting from the raw public reads, TCRdb applied fastp trimming at Q25, assembled clones with MiXCR and retained in-frame beta chains. Each entry merges the rows of one CDR3 protein and shows their most common DNA and genes. The sample includes about 240,000 distinct CDR3 sequences, with around 9.1% observed a single time. The top ten clonotypes cover 6.5% to 7% of the sample. Material for sequencing was blood, either unsorted or a sorted T cell fraction (not recorded which). The receptors were sampled from a male donor with ankylosing spondylitis or in good health (not recorded which).

This clonotype showed up many times. A junction end diverges from the germline sequence, so it may reflect a read error. The chain is built from TRBV7-7 and TRBJ2-2, with D hard to call. The CDR3 loop spans 12 amino acids. Germline V CDR1 and CDR2: SSHAT, FNYEAQ (reference sequence). CDR3 region: CASSLDGGELFF. The DNA for the CDR3 is TGTGCTAGCAGCTTAGATGGCGGGGAGCTGTTTTTT.

The chain combines TRBV5-6 with TRBJ2-3; perhaps D is TRBD1 or TRBD2 (5 bases each). This CDR3 contains 14 residues. In germline, CDR1 is SGHDT, CDR2 YYEEEE. Trimming left V 4 bases short and J 6 bases short, with 15 bases between. This CDR3 reads CASSLGTKKDTQYF. The CDR3 DNA sequence: TGTGCCAGCAGCCTGGGGACCAAAAAGGATACGCAGTATTTT.

This clonotype was recorded at least ten times. The chain has TRBV5-4 and TRBJ1-1; no definite D call. The CDR3 totals 15 residues. V lost 4 bases to trimming and J lost 3 bases, with 16 bases between them. Germline assignment: CDR1 SGHNT and CDR2 YYREEE (reference sequence). The CDR3 DNA reads as TGTGCCAGCAGCACCTACCGGGTCACTGACACTGAAGCTTTCTTT. As protein: CASSTYRVTDTEAFF.

In its sample, this clonotype was seen many times. CDR3 loop: CASGQGDTGELFF. In DNA form, the CDR3 reads TGCGCCAGCGGGCAGGGGGACACCGGGGAGCTGTTTTTT. The chain couples TRBV5-1 to TRBJ2-2; 7 bases align to TRBD1. The germline V gene has CDR1 SGHRS and CDR2 YFSETQ. The CDR3 has 13 amino acids. V lost 7 bases and J lost 3; bases outside the gene matches: 3.

The rearrangement uses TRBV5-6 and TRBJ2-5; D not resolved. V was shortened by 3 bases and J by 1 base, with 16 bases between the two germline ends. The length of the CDR3 is 16 residues. Germline values: CDR1 SGHDT, CDR2 YYEEEE. This chain's CDR3 is CASSSHLYTLQETQYF. For the CDR3, the DNA is TGTGCCAGCAGCTCCCACCTCTACACACTCCAAGAGACCCAGTACTTC.

This clonotype was found a few times. The gene calls are TRBV9 and TRBJ1-1; tentative D call: TRBD1 (6 bases). The V end was cut by 2 bases, the J end by 9 bases, with 14 bases between. The length of the CDR3 is 13 residues. CDR1 and CDR2 from the germline V gene are SGDLS and YYNGEE. The CDR3 DNA reads as TGTGCCAGCAGCGTTGACCCGGGGGGCCAAGCTTTCTTT. It specifies CASSVDPGGQAFF.

The gene calls are TRBV6-1 and TRBJ1-1; possible D gene TRBD1, 6 bases. V was pared by 6 bases and J by 1 base, with 15 bases between. This CDR3 comprises 15 residues. Germline-derived CDR1 and CDR2 are MNHNS and SASEGT. In DNA form, the CDR3 reads TGTGCCAGCAGAAGGGACATCCTGGCGAACACTGAAGCTTTCTTT. The encoded protein is CASRRDILANTEAFF.

This clonotype came up many times. The V call is TRBV3-1, the J call TRBJ2-7; maybe TRBD2 (6 bases). Germline-derived CDR1 and CDR2 are LGHDT and YNNKEL (reference sequence). Between the trimmed V and J ends, which lost 4 bases and 0 bases, there was a span of 10 bases. This CDR3 has 14 amino acids. The CDR3 DNA follows: TGTGCCAGCAGCCGAGGGACTTACTCCTACGAGCAGTACTTC. The encoded protein is CASSRGTYSYEQYF.

The chain's CDR3 is CASSGSSYNSPLHF. CDR3 DNA: TGTGCCAGCAGTGGGAGCTCCTATAATTCACCCCTCCACTTT. J is TRBJ1-6 and V is TRBV6-2 or TRBV6-3; D gene uncertain. V was shortened by 5 bases and J by 0 bases, with 5 bases between the two germline ends. Germline lookup yields CDR1 MNHEY and CDR2 SVGEGT. This CDR3 has 14 amino acids.

This clonotype was observed a few times. The chain employs TRBV7-2 and TRBJ2-3, with a possible D match to TRBD1 (6 bases). V lost 0 bases and J 3 bases, leaving 10 bases between the germline ends. This CDR3 has 15 residues. Germline V CDR1 and CDR2: SGHTA, FQGNSA. This CDR3 reads CASSLAGAGTDTQYF. The CDR3 DNA follows: TGTGCCAGCAGCTTAGCGGGGGCCGGGACAGATACGCAGTATTTT.

This clonotype was picked up many times. V and J are TRBV5-1 and TRBJ1-6, with D perhaps TRBD1 (6 bases). Looked up from germline, CDR1 is SGHRS and CDR2 is YFSETQ. Trimming removed 0 bases from V and 9 bases from J, with 10 bases in between. CDR3 length equals 14 residues. The CDR3 here is CASSLAGVTSPLHF. The CDR3 nucleotides read TGCGCCAGCAGCTTGGCAGGGGTTACTTCACCCCTCCACTTT.

Many counts were recorded for this clonotype. V is TRBV25-1 and J is TRBJ1-1; no clear D gene. The length of the CDR3 is 14 residues. Trimming removed 1 base at V and 1 base at J, with 7 bases between. CDR1 is MGHDK and CDR2 is SYGVNS in the germline V gene. The CDR3 reads CASSEFGTNTEAFF. The CDR3 region has the DNA TGTGCCAGCAGTGAATTTGGCACGAACACTGAAGCTTTCTTT. Full variable domain (missing parts from reference TRBV25-1 and TRBJ1-1): EADIYQTPRYLVIGTGKKITLECSQTMGHDKMYWYQQDPGMELHLIHYSYGVNSTEKGDLSSESTVSRIRTEHFPLTLESARPSHTSQYLCASSEFGTNTEAFFGQGTRLTVV.

The table lists this clonotype with many counts. J is TRBJ2-7 and V is TRBV4-3; TRBD1 matches at 7 bases. CDR3 length equals 14 residues. Germline V CDR1 and CDR2: LGHNA, YSLEER. V gave up 2 bases and J gave up 4 bases; unmatched junction bases: 5. The CDR3 region has the DNA TGCGCCAGCAGCCAAAGGACAGGTTTGTACGAGCAGTACTTC. This translates into CASSQRTGLYEQYF.